This T cell receptor (beta chain) was observed in a study of shared clonotypes between healthy human individuals. Deep level was the assay's run setting. Produced via immunoSEQ multiplex PCR; TCRdb's table is partial and in-frame only. The sample shows around 1.1 million clones, approximately 80% of them seen only once. V was cut by 5 bases and J by 6 bases, with 10 bases left in between. The CDR3 runs to 11 residues. From germline, CDR1 is SQVTM and CDR2 ANQGSEA. This chain joins TRBV29-1 and TRBJ1-2, with D unclear. Specimen: memory CD4+ T cells from PBMCs. The subset: CD45RA-negative fraction. This receptor was identified in a man aged 18 to 30 in good health. Some clones in this sample may be carry-over from other donors' samples. For the CDR3, the DNA is TGCAGCGTTACCGGTGGGAATGGCTACACCTTC. Encoded protein: CSVTGGNGYTF.